The 2 T cell receptor beta chains reported below all come from one sample, sequenced in a study of blood T cells in healthy people across ages. A J-beta primer mix and a sample-barcoded 5' primer were used in a second PCR of roughly 7 to 12 cycles. TCRdb called the 5' RACE reads again in MiXCR, with one record for every CDR3 protein. The sample shows about 780,000 distinct CDR3 sequences, 35% to 60% of them seen only once. The material sequenced was blood. The source is a man aged 80 or over in good health.

The table lists this clonotype with a few counts. The chain is built from TRBV20-1 and TRBJ2-3, with TRBD2 matching over 10 bases. CDR1 and CDR2 from the germline V gene are DFQATT and SNEGSKA (reference sequence). The ends lost 0 bases at V and 0 bases at J; junction bases unmatched: 9. The CDR3 covers 18 residues. CDR3 sequence (DNA): TGCAGTGCTAGAGATAGTCTAGCGGGAGCCTCTAGCACAGATACGCAGTATTTT. Translated, it gives CSARDSLAGASSTDTQYF.

This clonotype occurred many times. This chain joins TRBV7-2 and TRBJ1-4; TRBD1 aligns across 10 bases. Trimming removed 4 bases from V and 6 bases from J; junction bases left unmatched: 2. This CDR3 has 14 residues. CDR1 and CDR2 (germline): SGHTA, FQGNSA. The CDR3 coding sequence is TGTGCCAGCAGCTCCGGGACAGGGGATGAAAAACTGTTTTTT. Its translation is CASSSGTGDEKLFF.